These 32 T cell receptor beta chains originate from one sample sequenced in a study of T-cell reconstitution after alpha-beta-depleted transplantation in children. TCRbeta library preparation incorporated unique molecular identifiers. One entry per CDR3 protein results from TCRdb running MiXCR on the PCR reads. The sample lists 500,000 to 650,000 distinct CDR3 sequences, about an eighth seen once, with 11% to 15% in the top ten. Sequencing used PBMCs, mostly from graft donor cells, obtained 180 days after TCRalphabeta/CD19-depleted stem cell transplant. All receptors derive from a female patient aged 2-9 years who had a stem cell transplant for aplastic anemia, so the T cells may come from the graft donor.

This clonotype was counted many times. This chain connects TRBV7-2 to TRBJ1-4, with D unresolved. Trimming took off 2 bases at V and 8 bases at J, with 15 bases between the two ends. Germline V gene sequence: CDR1 SGHTA, CDR2 FQGNSA. The CDR3 is 15 amino acids. CDR3 DNA sequence: TGTGCCAGCAGCTTAAATAGGCCCGATGCGGAAAAACTGTTTTTT. It codes for CASSLNRPDAEKLFF.

This chain joins TRBV7-2 and TRBJ1-2; D perhaps matches TRBD1 (5 bases). Between the trimmed V and J ends, which lost 3 bases and 4 bases, there was a span of 9 bases. Germline V gene lookup returns CDR1 SGHTA and CDR2 FQGNSA. The CDR3 covers 13 residues. The CDR3 region is CASSLGPIYGYTF. CDR3 DNA sequence: TGTGCCAGCAGCTTGGGGCCAATCTATGGCTACACCTTC.

This clonotype occurred many times. The V and J genes are TRBV5-1 and TRBJ2-6, with D unclear. Germline values: CDR1 SGHRS, CDR2 YFSETQ. The CDR3 covers 18 residues. Trimming removed 7 bases at V and 1 base at J, with 21 bases between. CDR3 protein: CASYLGWARTSGANVLTF. As DNA, the CDR3 is TGCGCCAGCTACTTGGGGTGGGCCAGGACGTCTGGGGCCAACGTCCTGACTTTC. The full variable domain, rest sourced from reference TRBV5-1 and TRBJ2-6, is KAGVTQTPRYLIKTRGQQVTLSCSPISGHRSVSWYQQTPGQGLQFLFEYFSETQRNKGNFPGRFSGRQFSNSRSEMNVSTLELGDSALYLCASYLGWARTSGANVLTFGAGSRLTVL.

This clonotype came up many times. This chain links TRBV15 with TRBJ2-1; 8 nucleotides match TRBD2. The CDR3 contains 16 residues. The trim removed 0 bases at V and 8 bases at J, leaving 9 bases unmatched. Germline CDR1 LNHNV, CDR2 YYDKDF (reference sequence). For the CDR3, the DNA is TGTGCCACCAGCAGAGATAGAGTAGCGGGAAAAGATGAGCAGTTCTTC. Amino acid sequence: CATSRDRVAGKDEQFF. Drawing the rest from reference TRBV15 and TRBJ2-1, the complete variable domain is DAMVIQNPRYQVTQFGKPVTLSCSQTLNHNVMYWYQQKSSQAPKLLFHYYDKDFNNEADTPDNFQSRRPNTSFCFLDIRSPGLGDTAMYLCATSRDRVAGKDEQFFGPGTRLTVL.

The rearrangement joins TRBV7-8 to TRBJ2-3, with 10 positions matching TRBD1. The CDR3 spans 15 residues. CDR1 and CDR2 (germline): SGHVS, FQNEAQ. V lost 4 bases and J lost 4; bases outside the gene matches: 5. Here the CDR3 reads CASSSGQGRADTQYF. In DNA, the CDR3 is TGTGCCAGCAGCTCGGGACAGGGGAGGGCAGATACGCAGTATTTT. The whole variable domain, remainder taken from reference TRBV7-8 and TRBJ2-3, is GAGVSQSPRYKVAKRGQDVALRCDPISGHVSLFWYQQALGQGPEFLTYFQNEAQLDKSGLPSDRFFAERPEGSVSTLKIQRTQQEDSAVYLCASSSGQGRADTQYFGPGTRLTVL.

V gene TRBV7-2 combines with J gene TRBJ2-3; possibly TRBD1 for D (5 bases). V shed 0 bases and J shed 1 base, with 14 bases lying between them. The germline gives CDR1 SGHTA, CDR2 FQGNSA. The CDR3 extends over 17 amino acids. DNA of the CDR3: TGTGCCAGCAGCTTAGCGGCGGCAGGGCGAGGCACAGATACGCAGTATTTT. Translation: CASSLAAAGRGTDTQYF.

The V and J genes are TRBV28 and TRBJ2-3; 9 bases fit TRBD1. The CDR3 has 16 residues. Trimming took 7 bases from V and 2 from J; bases not matched to a gene: 10. Germline V gene sequence: CDR1 MDHEN, CDR2 SYDVKM. CDR3 loop: CASTHNRDRATDTQYF. The CDR3 bases are TGTGCCAGCACTCACAACCGGGACAGGGCCACAGATACGCAGTATTTT.

This clonotype was picked up many times. The chain has TRBV12-3 or TRBV12-4 and TRBJ2-4; possible D gene TRBD2, 5 bases. The CDR3 consists of 16 residues. V was pared by 3 bases and J by 0 bases, with 12 bases between. CDR3 amino acids: CASSFVTNLAKNIQYF. The CDR3 nucleotides are TGTGCCAGCAGTTTCGTGACTAACTTAGCCAAAAACATTCAGTACTTC.

This clonotype was counted at least ten times. Written as DNA, the CDR3 is TGCGCCAGCAGTGATACTAGCGGGAGGGCTTATGAGCAGTTCTTC. This sequence encodes CASSDTSGRAYEQFF. The genes are TRBV10-1 and TRBJ2-1; 13 bases match TRBD2. Looked up from germline, CDR1 is WNHNN and CDR2 is SYGVQD (reference sequence). V lost 3 bases and J lost 8; bases outside the gene matches: 4. This CDR3 comprises 15 residues.

Concerning this clonotype itself: With a much larger clone just one base away, this may be a read error. V is TRBV20-1 and J is TRBJ2-1; D not certain. V was cut by 0 bases and J by 10 bases, with 19 bases left in between. In germline, CDR1 is DFQATT, CDR2 SNEGSKA (reference sequence). The CDR3 spans 15 residues. The CDR3 region has the DNA TGCAGTGCTAGAGATTTTTCCCTTGTGAGCTACGAGCAGTTCTTC. It codes for CSARDFSLVSYEQFF.

The chain links TRBV18 to TRBJ1-4, with D perhaps TRBD1 (5 bases). CDR3 size: 15 residues. Trimming shortened V by 3 bases and J by 6 bases, and 14 bases separated the two germline ends. CDR1 is KGHSH, CDR2 LQKENI, per germline. The CDR3 sequence is CASSPLWDGYEKLFF. DNA of the CDR3: TGTGCCAGCTCACCTTTATGGGACGGTTATGAAAAACTGTTTTTT.

The genes are TRBV6-5 and TRBJ1-1; D is possibly TRBD1 (6 bases). V lost 5 bases, J lost 6 bases, and 10 bases lay in between. Germline lookup yields CDR1 MNHEY and CDR2 SVGAGI. The CDR3 has 12 residues. Written as DNA, the CDR3 is TGTGCCAGCAGTCACAGGGCAGCTGAAGCTTTCTTT. It is translated as CASSHRAAEAFF.

In its sample, this clonotype was seen many times. The J gene is TRBJ1-1, the V gene TRBV10-3; D possibly corresponds to TRBD1 (5 bases). Germline CDR1 ENHRY, CDR2 SYGVKD. The CDR3 totals 13 residues. Trimming left V 7 bases short and J 7 bases short, with 16 bases between. The CDR3 here is CAITPAGPFEAFF. The CDR3 region has the DNA TGTGCCATCACCCCCGCGGGGCCTTTTGAAGCTTTCTTT.

The rearrangement links TRBV20-1 to TRBJ2-3; 8 positions match TRBD1. The V segment lost 1 base and the J segment 2 bases; nucleotides outside the gene matches: 20. The CDR3 length is 20 residues. CDR1 and CDR2 from the germline V gene are DFQATT and SNEGSKA (reference sequence). The CDR3 here is CSARGGGQGRRTRFTDTQYF. The CDR3 bases are TGCAGTGCTAGAGGGGGTGGACAGGGTCGCCGGACGAGGTTCACAGATACGCAGTATTTT.

This clonotype was counted ten times or more. The chain joins TRBV6-4 to TRBJ2-3, with TRBD1 matching 10 bases. CDR3 length: 15 residues. The germline CDR1 and CDR2 sequences are MRHNA and SNTAGT. With V trimmed by 4 bases and J by 3 bases, 4 bases remained unmatched. CDR3 protein: CASSGDRGPTDTQYF. The DNA of the CDR3 is TGTGCCAGCAGTGGAGACAGGGGGCCGACAGATACGCAGTATTTT.

V gene TRBV28 combines with J gene TRBJ1-2; perhaps TRBD1 as D (5 bases). In germline, CDR1 is MDHEN, CDR2 SYDVKM. Trimming left V 8 bases short and J 4 bases short, with 17 bases between. This CDR3 contains 14 residues. Written as DNA, the CDR3 is TGTGCCAGCGCCCCCGGAGGGGTGTTCTATGGCTACACCTTC. Translating it yields CASAPGGVFYGYTF.

The rearrangement joins TRBV28 to TRBJ2-7; 8 positions match TRBD1. This CDR3 is built from 15 residues. J gave up 3 bases and V 5 bases, and 9 bases lay outside the gene matches. The germline V gene has CDR1 MDHEN and CDR2 SYDVKM. Written as DNA, the CDR3 is TGTGCCAGCAGTCTTTGGGGGACAGGACACTACGAGCAGTACTTC. Protein sequence: CASSLWGTGHYEQYF.

This sequence joins TRBV6-4 and TRBJ2-2; a possible D gene is TRBD1 (8 bases). The length of the CDR3 is 16 residues. Looked up from germline, CDR1 is MRHNA and CDR2 is SNTAGT. V lost 8 bases to trimming and J lost 2 bases, with 18 bases between them. The CDR3 DNA reads TGTGCCAGCGGACTAGGACAGGGCTTAAACACCGGGGAGCTGTTTTTT. As protein: CASGLGQGLNTGELFF.

The rearrangement uses TRBV5-1 and TRBJ2-1; D not certain. Germline-derived CDR1 and CDR2 are SGHRS and YFSETQ. This CDR3 has 14 residues. Deletions cut 0 bases from V and 5 bases from J, with 9 bases between. The CDR3 protein is CASSLDQRDNEQFF. The CDR3 coding sequence is TGCGCCAGCAGCTTGGACCAGAGAGACAATGAGCAGTTCTTC.

V is TRBV25-1 and J is TRBJ1-2; tentatively, D is TRBD1 (6 bases). The CDR3 is made up of 14 amino acids. With 3 bases removed from V and 8 bases from J, the gap between germline ends came to 16 bases. Germline lookup yields CDR1 MGHDK and CDR2 SYGVNS. In DNA, the CDR3 is TGTGCCAGCAGTGACCGGGACACCAGACGGGGCTACACCTTC. It translates to CASSDRDTRRGYTF.

The rearrangement uses TRBV4-3 and TRBJ2-1; D call uncertain. The CDR3 length is 15 residues. Germline V gives CDR1 LGHNA, CDR2 YSLEER. Trimming removed 4 bases from V and 3 bases from J, with 13 bases in between. CDR3 residues: CASSPAGTRYNEQFF. The CDR3 region has the DNA TGCGCCAGCAGCCCGGCAGGTACTCGCTACAATGAGCAGTTCTTC.

The rearrangement links TRBV7-9 to TRBJ1-5; possibly TRBD1 for D (5 bases). CDR3 length: 15 amino acids. CDR1 is SEHNR and CDR2 is FQNEAQ in the germline V gene (reference sequence). The V and J ends lost 1 base and 9 bases respectively, with 16 bases between them. CDR3 amino acids: CASSLGARVQGPQHF. CDR3 bases: TGTGCCAGCAGCTTAGGCGCCAGGGTCCAAGGGCCCCAGCATTTT.

J is TRBJ2-1 and V is TRBV7-9; D remains ambiguous. Germline loops: CDR1 SEHNR, CDR2 FQNEAQ (reference sequence). V was shortened by 7 bases and J by 3 bases, with 16 bases between the two germline ends. CDR3 length: 15 residues. DNA of the CDR3: TGTGCCAGCATCCCCAGGATGGCGGTCTACAATGAGCAGTTCTTC. Its protein product is CASIPRMAVYNEQFF.

The V call is TRBV20-1, the J call TRBJ2-1; D is perhaps TRBD2 (5 bases). CDR1 and CDR2 from the germline V gene are DFQATT and SNEGSKA (reference sequence). This CDR3 is 14 amino acids long. The V gene lost 1 base and the J gene lost 3 bases, with 10 bases spanning the gap. The CDR3, as DNA: TGCAGTGCTAGAGGGGGAGCGGACTACAATGAGCAGTTCTTC. It yields the protein CSARGGADYNEQFF.

The chain joins TRBV12-5 to TRBJ2-1; TRBD2 matches 10 bases. V was clipped by 3 bases and J by 0 bases; unmatched bases: 11. CDR3 length equals 19 residues. The germline V gene encodes CDR1 LGHNT and CDR2 FRNRAP. CDR3 sequence: CASGFGGASGGSSYNEQFF. The DNA for the CDR3 is TGTGCTAGTGGTTTTGGGGGGGCTAGCGGGGGTAGCTCCTACAATGAGCAGTTCTTC. The full variable domain, rest sourced from reference TRBV12-5 and TRBJ2-1, is DARVTQTPRHKVTEMGQEVTMRCQPILGHNTVFWYRQTMMQGLELLAYFRNRAPLDDSGMPKDRFSAEMPDATLATLKIQPSEPRDSAVYFCASGFGGASGGSSYNEQFFGPGTRLTVL.

This chain joins TRBV19 and TRBJ2-1; a possible D gene is TRBD1 (6 bases). Germline values: CDR1 LNHDA, CDR2 SQIVND (reference sequence). The V gene lost 1 base and the J gene lost 9 bases, with 13 bases spanning the gap. The CDR3 is made up of 14 amino acids. As DNA, the CDR3 is TGTGCCAGTAGTATAGCGAACAGGGCCATTGAGCAGTTCTTC. Translated: CASSIANRAIEQFF.

This clonotype came up many times. DNA of the CDR3: TGTGCCAGCAGCTTTACAGTATCCTCTGGGGCCAACGTCCTGACTTTC. Amino acids: CASSFTVSSGANVLTF. The chain employs TRBV5-6 and TRBJ2-6; no clear D. V lost 2 bases and J lost 0, with 9 bases in between. CDR1 and CDR2 from the germline V gene are SGHDT and YYEEEE. CDR3 size: 16 residues.

The chain is built from TRBV19 and TRBJ1-5; D might be TRBD1 (5 bases). Trimming shortened V by 2 bases and J by 10 bases, and 12 bases separated the two germline ends. The CDR3 length is 13 residues. Germline CDR1 LNHDA, CDR2 SQIVND (reference sequence). This CDR3 reads CASSIRGGEPQHF. The DNA for the CDR3 is TGTGCCAGTAGTATACGGGGCGGGGAACCCCAGCATTTT.

The chain uses TRBV20-1 and TRBJ2-3; D is unclear. The CDR3 runs to 13 residues. V lost 6 bases, J lost 5 bases, and 15 bases lay in between. Germline V gene lookup returns CDR1 DFQATT and CDR2 SNEGSKA (reference sequence). The CDR3 here is CSAKTDGKDTQYF. CDR3 nucleotide sequence: TGCAGTGCGAAAACCGATGGGAAAGATACGCAGTATTTT.

The chain is built from TRBV12-3 or TRBV12-4 and TRBJ2-5; 7 nucleotides align to TRBD1. J was trimmed by 7 bases and V by 5 bases; bases with no gene match: 7. The CDR3 is 13 amino acids. CDR3 bases: TGTGCCAGCAGTACCTATGCAGGGGGGACCCAGTACTTC. It is translated as CASSTYAGGTQYF.

The chain links TRBV29-1 to TRBJ1-1; TRBD1 matches 9 bases. The CDR3 sequence is 13 residues long. V was clipped by 8 bases and J by 4 bases; unmatched bases: 8. Germline CDR1 is SQVTM and CDR2 is ANQGSEA. Here the CDR3 reads CSLRDREFTEAFF. The CDR3 region has the DNA TGCAGCCTCCGGGACAGGGAGTTCACTGAAGCTTTCTTT.

This clonotype has a handful of counts. The chain is built from TRBV11-2 and TRBJ2-1; 7 nucleotides line up with TRBD2. The length of the CDR3 is 14 residues. CDR1 and CDR2 (germline): SGHAT, FQNNGV. Trimming took 5 bases from V and 8 from J; bases not matched to a gene: 9. The CDR3 coding sequence is TGTGCCAGCAGCGGCTTTGCGGGAGACCATGAGCAGTTCTTC. Protein: CASSGFAGDHEQFF.